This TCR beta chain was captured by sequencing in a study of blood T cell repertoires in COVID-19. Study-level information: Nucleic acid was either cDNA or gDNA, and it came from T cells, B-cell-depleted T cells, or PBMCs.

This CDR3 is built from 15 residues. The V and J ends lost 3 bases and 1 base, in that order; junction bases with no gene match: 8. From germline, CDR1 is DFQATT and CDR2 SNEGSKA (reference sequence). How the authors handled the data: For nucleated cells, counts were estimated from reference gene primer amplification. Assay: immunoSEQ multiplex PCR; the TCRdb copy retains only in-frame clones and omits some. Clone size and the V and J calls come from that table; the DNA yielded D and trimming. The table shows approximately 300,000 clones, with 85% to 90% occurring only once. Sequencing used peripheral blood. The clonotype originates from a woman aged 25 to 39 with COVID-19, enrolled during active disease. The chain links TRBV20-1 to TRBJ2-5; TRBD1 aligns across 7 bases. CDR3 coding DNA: TGCAGTGCTAGTCTGGGGGCAGGGGGCCAAGAGACCCAGTACTTC. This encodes CSASLGAGGQETQYF.